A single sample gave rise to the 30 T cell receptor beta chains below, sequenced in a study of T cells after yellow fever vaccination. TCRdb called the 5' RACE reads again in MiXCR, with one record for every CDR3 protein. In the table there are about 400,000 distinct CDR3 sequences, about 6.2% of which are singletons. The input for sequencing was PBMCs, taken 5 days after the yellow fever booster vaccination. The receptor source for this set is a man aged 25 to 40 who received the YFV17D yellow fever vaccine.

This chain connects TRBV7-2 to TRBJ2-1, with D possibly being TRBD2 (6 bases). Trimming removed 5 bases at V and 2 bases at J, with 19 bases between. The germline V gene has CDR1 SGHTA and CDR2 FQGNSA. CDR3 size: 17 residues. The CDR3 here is CASSAMGGNDPYNEQFF. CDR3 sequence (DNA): TGTGCCAGCAGCGCTATGGGGGGAAACGATCCCTACAATGAGCAGTTCTTC.

The CDR3 is CASRVDTGELFF. DNA of the CDR3: TGTGCCAGCCGGGTGGACACCGGGGAGCTGTTTTTT. This sequence joins TRBV7-2 and TRBJ2-2; D unresolved. Germline CDR1 is SGHTA and CDR2 is FQGNSA. The germline V and J ends were trimmed by 8 bases and 3 bases, with 7 bases remaining between them. The CDR3 covers 12 residues.

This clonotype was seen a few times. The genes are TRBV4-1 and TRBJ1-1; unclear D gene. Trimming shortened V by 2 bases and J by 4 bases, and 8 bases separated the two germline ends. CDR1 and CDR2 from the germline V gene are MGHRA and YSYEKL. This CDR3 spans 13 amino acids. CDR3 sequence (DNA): TGCGCCAGCAGCCAATCCATGGGCACTGAAGCTTTCTTT. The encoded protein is CASSQSMGTEAFF.

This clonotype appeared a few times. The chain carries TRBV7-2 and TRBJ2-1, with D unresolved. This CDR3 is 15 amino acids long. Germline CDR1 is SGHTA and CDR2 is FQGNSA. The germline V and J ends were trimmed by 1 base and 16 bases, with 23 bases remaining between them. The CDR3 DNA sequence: TGTGCCAGCAGCTTAGTCTTTGGCCCGACAAACCTGGTATTCTTC. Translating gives CASSLVFGPTNLVFF.

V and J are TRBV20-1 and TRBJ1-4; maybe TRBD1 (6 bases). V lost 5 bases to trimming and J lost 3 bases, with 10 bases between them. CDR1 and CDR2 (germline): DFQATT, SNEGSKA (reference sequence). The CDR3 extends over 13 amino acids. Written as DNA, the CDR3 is TGCAGTGCTGACTCAGGGGCTAATGAAAAACTGTTTTTT. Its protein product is CSADSGANEKLFF.

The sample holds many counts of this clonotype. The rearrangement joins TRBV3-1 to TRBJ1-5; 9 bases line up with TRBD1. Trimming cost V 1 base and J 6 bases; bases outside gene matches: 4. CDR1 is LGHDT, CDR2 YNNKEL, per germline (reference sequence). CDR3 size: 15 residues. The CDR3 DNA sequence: TGTGCCAGCAGCCAAGGTGGGACAGGGCCTCAGCCCCAGCATTTT. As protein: CASSQGGTGPQPQHF.

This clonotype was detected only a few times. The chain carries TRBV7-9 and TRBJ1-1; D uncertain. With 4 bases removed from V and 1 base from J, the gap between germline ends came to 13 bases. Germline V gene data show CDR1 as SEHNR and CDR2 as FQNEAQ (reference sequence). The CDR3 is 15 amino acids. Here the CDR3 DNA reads TGTGCCAGCAGCTCTAGTGGGTTTACGAACACTGAAGCTTTCTTT. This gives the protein CASSSSGFTNTEAFF.

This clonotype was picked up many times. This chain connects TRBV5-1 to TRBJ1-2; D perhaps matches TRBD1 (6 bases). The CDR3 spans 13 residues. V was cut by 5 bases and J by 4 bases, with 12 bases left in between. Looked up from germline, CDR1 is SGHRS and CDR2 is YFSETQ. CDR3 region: CASSMDSSYGYTF. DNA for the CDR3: TGCGCCAGCAGTATGGACAGCTCCTATGGCTACACCTTC.

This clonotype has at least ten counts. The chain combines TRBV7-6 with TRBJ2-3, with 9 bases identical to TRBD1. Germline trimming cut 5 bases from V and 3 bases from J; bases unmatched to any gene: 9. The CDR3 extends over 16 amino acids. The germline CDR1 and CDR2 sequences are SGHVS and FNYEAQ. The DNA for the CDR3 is TGTGCCAGCAGCCCAATCGGACAGGGGATAACAGATACGCAGTATTTT. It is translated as CASSPIGQGITDTQYF.

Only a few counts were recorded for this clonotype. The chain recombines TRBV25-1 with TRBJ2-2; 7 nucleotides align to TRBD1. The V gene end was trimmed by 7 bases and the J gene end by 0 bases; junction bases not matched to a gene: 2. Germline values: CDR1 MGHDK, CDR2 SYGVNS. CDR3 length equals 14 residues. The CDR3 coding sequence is TGTGCCAGCAAGGGACAGCCGAACACCGGGGAGCTGTTTTTT. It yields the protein CASKGQPNTGELFF.

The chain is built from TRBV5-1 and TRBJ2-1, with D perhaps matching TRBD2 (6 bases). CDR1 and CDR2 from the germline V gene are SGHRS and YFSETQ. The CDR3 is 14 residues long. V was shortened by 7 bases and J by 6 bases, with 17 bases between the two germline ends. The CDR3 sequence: CASCTGVPSNEQFF. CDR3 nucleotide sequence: TGCGCCAGCTGCACGGGGGTGCCTTCCAATGAGCAGTTCTTC.

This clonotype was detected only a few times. CDR3 amino acids: CSVDFIPGETQYF. The CDR3 DNA is TGCAGCGTTGACTTCATCCCGGGGGAGACCCAGTACTTC. The chain employs TRBV29-1 and TRBJ2-5; a possible D gene is TRBD2 (5 bases). The CDR3 is made up of 13 amino acids. CDR1 SQVTM and CDR2 ANQGSEA come from the germline V gene. V lost 3 bases and J 5 bases, leaving 13 bases between the germline ends.

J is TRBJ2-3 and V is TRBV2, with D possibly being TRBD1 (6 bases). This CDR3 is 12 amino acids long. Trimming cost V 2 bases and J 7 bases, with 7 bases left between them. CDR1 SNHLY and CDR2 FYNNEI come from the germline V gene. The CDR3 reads CASSERGNTQYF. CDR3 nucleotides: TGTGCCAGCAGTGAAAGGGGGAATACGCAGTATTTT.

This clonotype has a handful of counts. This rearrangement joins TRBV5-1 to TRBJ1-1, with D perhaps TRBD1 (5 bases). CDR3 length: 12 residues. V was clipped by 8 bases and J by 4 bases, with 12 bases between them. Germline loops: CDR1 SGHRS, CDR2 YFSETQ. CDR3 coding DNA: TGCGCCAGAAGGGGATTGGGCACTGAAGCTTTCTTT. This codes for CARRGLGTEAFF.

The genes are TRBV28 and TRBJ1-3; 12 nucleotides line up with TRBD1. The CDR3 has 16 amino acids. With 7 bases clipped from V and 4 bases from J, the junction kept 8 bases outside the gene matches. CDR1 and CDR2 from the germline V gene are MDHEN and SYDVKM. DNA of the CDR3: TGTGCCAGCAACAGTTTGGGACAGGGGGCAGGAAACACCATATATTTT. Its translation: CASNSLGQGAGNTIYF.

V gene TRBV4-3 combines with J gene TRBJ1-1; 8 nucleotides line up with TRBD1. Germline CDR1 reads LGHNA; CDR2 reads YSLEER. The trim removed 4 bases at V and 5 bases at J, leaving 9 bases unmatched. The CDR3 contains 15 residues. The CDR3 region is CASSPADRVGTEAFF. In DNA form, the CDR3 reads TGCGCCAGCAGCCCAGCGGACAGGGTGGGGACTGAAGCTTTCTTT.

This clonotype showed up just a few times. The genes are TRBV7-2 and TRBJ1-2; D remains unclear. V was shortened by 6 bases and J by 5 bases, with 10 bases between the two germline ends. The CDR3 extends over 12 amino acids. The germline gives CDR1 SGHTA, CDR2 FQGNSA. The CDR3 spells CASRGTQYGYTF. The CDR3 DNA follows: TGTGCCAGCAGGGGAACACAGTATGGCTACACCTTC.

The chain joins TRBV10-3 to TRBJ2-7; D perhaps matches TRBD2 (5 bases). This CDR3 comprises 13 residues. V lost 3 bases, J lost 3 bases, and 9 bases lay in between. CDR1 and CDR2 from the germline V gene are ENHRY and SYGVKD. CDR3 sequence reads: CAISDGLNYEQYF. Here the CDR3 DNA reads TGTGCCATCAGTGATGGACTTAACTACGAGCAGTACTTC.

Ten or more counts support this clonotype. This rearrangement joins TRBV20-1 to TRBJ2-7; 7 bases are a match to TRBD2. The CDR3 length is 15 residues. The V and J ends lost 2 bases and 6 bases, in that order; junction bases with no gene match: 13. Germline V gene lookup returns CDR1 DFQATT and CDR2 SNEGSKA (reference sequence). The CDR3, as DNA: TGCAGTGCTAGATTTGGCGGGAGCGTTCCTGGCGAGCAGTACTTC. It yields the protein CSARFGGSVPGEQYF.

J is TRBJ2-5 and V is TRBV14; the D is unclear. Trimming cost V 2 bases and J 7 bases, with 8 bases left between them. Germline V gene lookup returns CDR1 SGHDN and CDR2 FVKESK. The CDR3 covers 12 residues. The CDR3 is CASSQNSVTQYF. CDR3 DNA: TGTGCCAGCAGCCAAAACAGCGTGACCCAGTACTTC.

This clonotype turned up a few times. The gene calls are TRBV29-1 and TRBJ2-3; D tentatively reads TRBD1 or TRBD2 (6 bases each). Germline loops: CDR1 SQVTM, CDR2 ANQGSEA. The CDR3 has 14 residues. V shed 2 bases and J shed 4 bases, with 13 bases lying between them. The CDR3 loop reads CSVESGGRADTQYF. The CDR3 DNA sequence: TGCAGCGTTGAAAGTGGGGGGCGCGCAGATACGCAGTATTTT.

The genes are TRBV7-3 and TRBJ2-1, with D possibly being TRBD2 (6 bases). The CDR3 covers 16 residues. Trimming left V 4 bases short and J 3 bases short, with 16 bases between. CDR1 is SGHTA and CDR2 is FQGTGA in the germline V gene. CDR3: CASSSATGVLYNEQFF. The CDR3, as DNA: TGTGCCAGCAGCTCAGCGACGGGGGTCCTCTACAATGAGCAGTTCTTC.

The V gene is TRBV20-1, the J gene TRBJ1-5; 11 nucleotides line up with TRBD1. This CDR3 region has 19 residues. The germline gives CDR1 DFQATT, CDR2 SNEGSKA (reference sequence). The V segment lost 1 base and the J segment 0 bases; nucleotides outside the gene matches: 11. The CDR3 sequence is CSARAGGTGGLYSNQPQHF. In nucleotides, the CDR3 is TGCAGTGCTAGAGCAGGAGGGACAGGGGGGCTCTATAGCAATCAGCCCCAGCATTTT.

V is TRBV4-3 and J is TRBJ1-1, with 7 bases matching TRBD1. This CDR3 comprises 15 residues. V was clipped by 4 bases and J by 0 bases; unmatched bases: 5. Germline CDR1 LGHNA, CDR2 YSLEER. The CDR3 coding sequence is TGCGCCAGCAGCCCCCAGACAGGGATGAACACTGAAGCTTTCTTT. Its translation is CASSPQTGMNTEAFF.

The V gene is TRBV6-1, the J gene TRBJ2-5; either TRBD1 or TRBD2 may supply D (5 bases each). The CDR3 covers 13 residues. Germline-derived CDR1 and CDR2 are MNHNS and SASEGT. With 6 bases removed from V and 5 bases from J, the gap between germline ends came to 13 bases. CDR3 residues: CASRTPGRETQYF. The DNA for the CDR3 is TGTGCCAGCAGAACCCCGGGACGGGAGACCCAGTACTTC.

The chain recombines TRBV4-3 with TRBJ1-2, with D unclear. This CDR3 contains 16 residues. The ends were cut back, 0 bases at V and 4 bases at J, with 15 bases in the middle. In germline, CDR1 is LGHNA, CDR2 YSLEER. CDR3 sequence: CASSQDGGKKGYGYTF. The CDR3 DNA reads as TGCGCCAGCAGCCAAGATGGCGGGAAAAAAGGCTATGGCTACACCTTC.

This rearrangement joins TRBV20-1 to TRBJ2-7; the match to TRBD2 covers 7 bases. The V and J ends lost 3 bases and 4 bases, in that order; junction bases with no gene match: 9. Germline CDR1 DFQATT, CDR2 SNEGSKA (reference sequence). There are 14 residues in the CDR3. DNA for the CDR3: TGCAGTGCTAGTCCTAGCGGTCCTCTATACGAGCAGTACTTC. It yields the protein CSASPSGPLYEQYF.

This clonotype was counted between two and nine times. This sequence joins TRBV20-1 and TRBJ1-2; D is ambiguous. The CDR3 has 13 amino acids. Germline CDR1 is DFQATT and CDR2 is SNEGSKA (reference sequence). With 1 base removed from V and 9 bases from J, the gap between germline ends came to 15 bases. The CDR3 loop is CSARVFEELSYTF. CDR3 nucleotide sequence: TGCAGTGCTAGAGTCTTTGAGGAACTTAGCTACACCTTC.

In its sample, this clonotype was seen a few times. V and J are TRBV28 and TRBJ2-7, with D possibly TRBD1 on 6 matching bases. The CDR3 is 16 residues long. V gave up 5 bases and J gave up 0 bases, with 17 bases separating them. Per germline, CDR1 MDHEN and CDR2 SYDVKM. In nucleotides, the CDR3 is TGTGCCAGCAGTATGGATGTGGGGGCAGGCTCCTACGAGCAGTACTTC. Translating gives CASSMDVGAGSYEQYF.

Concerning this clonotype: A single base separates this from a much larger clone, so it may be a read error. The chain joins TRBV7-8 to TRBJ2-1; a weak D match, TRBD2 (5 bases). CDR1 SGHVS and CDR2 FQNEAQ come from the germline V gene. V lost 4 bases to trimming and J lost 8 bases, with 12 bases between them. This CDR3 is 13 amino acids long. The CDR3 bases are TGTGCCAGCAGCTCGATGACGAGGGATGAGCAGTTCTTC. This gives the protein CASSSMTRDEQFF.